The TCR beta chain under discussion was sequenced for a study of blood T cells in healthy people across ages. This CDR3 has 13 amino acids. Germline-derived CDR1 and CDR2 are DFQATT and SNEGSKA (reference sequence). J gave up 8 bases and V 4 bases, and 7 bases lay outside the gene matches. A second PCR, run for about 6 to 11 cycles, used a sample-barcoded 5' primer plus a J-beta primer mix. Each sample yielded at least 2.5 million CDR3-containing paired-end reads. TCRdb reanalysed the 5' RACE reads using MiXCR and keeps one entry per CDR3 protein. The table lists 850,000 to 1,000,000 distinct CDR3 sequences, just over 50% of them singletons.

The gene calls are TRBV20-1 and TRBJ1-4; 7 nucleotides align to TRBD1. Sequenced: blood. The receptor was isolated from a woman in her sixties or seventies in good health. CDR3 bases: TGCAGTGCTACCCGACAGGGCCCCGAAAAACTGTTTTTT. Translated, it gives CSATRQGPEKLFF.